Listed here are 27 T cell receptor beta chains from one sample, sequenced in a study of T-cell memory formation after mild COVID-19. TCRdb processed the 5' RACE reads anew with MiXCR; each CDR3 protein has one entry. The data hold roughly 280,000 distinct CDR3 sequences, with 7% to 10% observed a single time. Sequenced material: PBMCs or a T cell subset sorted from them (not recorded which). Source of these receptors: a man younger than 30 who had mild COVID-19 (a few samples of this study predate the infection). Cell type and time point are not known.

The rearrangement links TRBV12-3 or TRBV12-4 to TRBJ1-6, with TRBD1 matching 7 bases. V was pared by 6 bases and J by 5 bases, with 13 bases of the junction left unmatched. The CDR3 has 17 amino acids. CDR3 DNA: TGTGCCAGCAGCCCGATACGAGGGGGCGCAGATAATTCACCCCTCCACTTT. This translates into CASSPIRGGADNSPLHF.

This chain links TRBV4-1 with TRBJ1-2; possibly TRBD1 for D (5 bases). Germline loops: CDR1 MGHRA, CDR2 YSYEKL. This CDR3 comprises 15 residues. V was pared by 3 bases and J by 4 bases, with 15 bases between. CDR3 coding DNA: TGCGCCAGCAGCCACCCCCCGAGGGGCTCCTATGGCTACACCTTC. As protein: CASSHPPRGSYGYTF.

This clonotype was counted only a few times. The rearrangement joins TRBV9 to TRBJ2-7; TRBD2 agrees at 11 bases. This CDR3 spans 16 amino acids. V lost 0 bases and J lost 3; bases outside the gene matches: 5. From germline, CDR1 is SGDLS and CDR2 YYNGEE. In nucleotides, the CDR3 is TGTGCCAGCAGCGTAGGGATAGCGGGGGGGAACTACGAGCAGTACTTC. Translation gives CASSVGIAGGNYEQYF.

The gene calls are TRBV23-1 and TRBJ2-7, with TRBD1 matching over 12 bases. TRBV23-1 is designated an ORF whose function remains uncertain. Trimming at V came to 8 bases and at J to 9 bases, leaving 11 bases not matched to a gene. This CDR3 is built from 14 residues. The CDR3 bases are TGCGCCAGCCCACCGGGACAGGGGGCTTTTGGGCAGTACGTC. It translates to CASPPGQGAFGQYV.

The chain combines TRBV7-6 with TRBJ2-3, with 7 positions matching TRBD2. Unmatched junction bases numbered 10, after V lost 4 bases and J lost 6 bases. This CDR3 contains 15 residues. CDR1 and CDR2 from the germline V gene are SGHVS and FNYEAQ. The CDR3 loop reads CASSSLAALSDTQYF. The CDR3 DNA sequence: TGTGCCAGCAGCTCTCTAGCGGCTTTATCGGATACGCAGTATTTT.

This clonotype has a count of ten or more. This chain joins TRBV24-1 and TRBJ2-3; either TRBD1 or TRBD2 may fit D (5 bases each). The length of the CDR3 is 15 residues. V was pared by 1 base and J by 4 bases, with 11 bases between. Germline V CDR1 and CDR2: KGHDR, SFDVKD. Here the CDR3 reads CATSDFSGPSDTQYF. CDR3 coding DNA: TGTGCCACCAGTGATTTCTCGGGGCCATCAGATACGCAGTATTTT.

This clonotype was counted a few times. The chain couples TRBV7-3 to TRBJ2-3; TRBD2 matches 8 bases. Germline V gives CDR1 SGHTA, CDR2 FQGTGA. This CDR3 spans 16 amino acids. Trimming removed 5 bases from V and 5 bases from J; junction bases left unmatched: 12. The CDR3 region is CASSPSGGGFKDTQYF. The CDR3 coding sequence is TGTGCCAGCAGCCCCTCGGGCGGGGGGTTTAAAGATACGCAGTATTTT.

The gene calls are TRBV7-2 and TRBJ2-5; D unclear. Trimming took 1 base from V and 1 from J, leaving 7 bases between them. This CDR3 is 14 amino acids long. The V gene's germline CDR1 is SGHTA and CDR2 FQGNSA. The chain's CDR3 is CASSLGPIQETQYF. The CDR3 DNA follows: TGTGCCAGCAGCTTAGGGCCGATCCAAGAGACCCAGTACTTC.

This clonotype was observed a handful of times. The V call is TRBV7-7, the J call TRBJ2-2; D is tentatively TRBD1 or TRBD2 (6 bases each). Germline CDR1 reads SSHAT; CDR2 reads FNYEAQ (reference sequence). The V gene lost 5 bases and the J gene lost 4 bases, with 14 bases spanning the gap. CDR3 length: 15 amino acids. CDR3 nucleotides: TGTGCCAGCAGCCCTAGGGGGGCCTCCACCGGGGAGCTGTTTTTT. It codes for CASSPRGASTGELFF.

This chain uses TRBV6-2 or TRBV6-3 with TRBJ1-5; 8 positions agree with TRBD1. V lost 6 bases, J lost 5 bases, and 3 bases stayed unmatched. The CDR3 length is 13 residues. Germline V CDR1 and CDR2: MNHEY, SVGEGT. The CDR3 DNA sequence: TGTGCCAGCAGAGGACAGGGCCATCAGCCCCAGCATTTT. This encodes CASRGQGHQPQHF.

This clonotype has a handful of counts. V gene TRBV10-3 combines with J gene TRBJ2-1; D possibly corresponds to TRBD2 (7 bases). V was trimmed by 2 bases and J by 1 base, leaving 18 bases between them. The germline V gene encodes CDR1 ENHRY and CDR2 SYGVKD. CDR3 length: 18 amino acids. In DNA form, the CDR3 reads TGTGCCATCAGTGAGCCCCAGAGGGGGAGGGCTTCCTACAATGAGCAGTTCTTC. Amino acid sequence: CAISEPQRGRASYNEQFF.

This clonotype has just a few counts. This sequence joins TRBV6-5 and TRBJ1-2; a weak D match, TRBD1 (5 bases). V gave up 0 bases and J gave up 3 bases, with 11 bases separating them. This CDR3 comprises 15 residues. CDR1 MNHEY and CDR2 SVGAGI come from the germline V gene. The CDR3 sequence is CASSYSGPGDYGYTF. CDR3 DNA: TGTGCCAGCAGTTACTCGGGCCCGGGGGACTATGGCTACACCTTC.

The CDR3 loop is CASSLDHGGTQYF. Written as DNA, the CDR3 is TGCGCCAGCAGCTTGGACCACGGGGGGACCCAGTACTTC. The chain employs TRBV5-1 and TRBJ2-5; the D gene is possibly TRBD2 (6 bases). Per germline, CDR1 SGHRS and CDR2 YFSETQ. The length of the CDR3 is 13 residues. V lost 0 bases to trimming and J lost 7 bases, with 10 bases between them.

The sample holds many counts of this clonotype. Here the CDR3 DNA reads TGTGCCAGCAGTCGAGGATCCGGGACAGGAAGCTCCTACGAGCAGTACTTC. This gives the protein CASSRGSGTGSSYEQYF. The chain combines TRBV12-3 or TRBV12-4 with TRBJ2-7, with 8 bases lining up with TRBD1. There are 17 residues in the CDR3. The J segment lost 0 bases and the V segment lost 5 bases, leaving 12 bases of the junction unmatched.

This clonotype was found many times. The chain combines TRBV5-1 with TRBJ2-7; 9 nucleotides line up with TRBD1. J was trimmed by 2 bases and V by 4 bases; bases with no gene match: 7. The CDR3 covers 15 residues. Germline CDR1 and CDR2: SGHRS and YFSETQ. CDR3 in DNA: TGCGCCAGCAGCCTAGGACAGGGGACGACCTACGAGCAGTACTTC. It translates to CASSLGQGTTYEQYF.

This clonotype was observed many times. The chain recombines TRBV12-3 or TRBV12-4 with TRBJ1-6; 7 bases fit TRBD1. The V gene end was trimmed by 4 bases and the J gene end by 9 bases; junction bases not matched to a gene: 9. This CDR3 comprises 15 residues. CDR3 nucleotide sequence: TGTGCCAGCAGTTCCGGGGACAGACTGTTTTCACCCCTCCACTTT. Amino acids: CASSSGDRLFSPLHF.

This clonotype turned up a few times. The chain employs TRBV10-3 and TRBJ1-2, with 7 bases that match TRBD1. The V segment lost 3 bases and the J segment 1 base; nucleotides outside the gene matches: 5. Germline CDR1 is ENHRY and CDR2 is SYGVKD. The CDR3 has 15 residues. CDR3 residues: CAISESGTVNYGYTF. DNA of the CDR3: TGTGCCATCAGTGAATCCGGGACAGTTAACTATGGCTACACCTTC.

This clonotype has only a few counts. The V call is TRBV10-3, the J call TRBJ2-6, with 9 bases fitting TRBD1. The ends lost 10 bases at V and 4 bases at J; junction bases unmatched: 11. This CDR3 spans 16 amino acids. Germline CDR1 ENHRY, CDR2 SYGVKD. The CDR3 bases are TGTGCCACCGACCGGGACAGGGATATGGGGGCCAACGTCCTGACTTTC. Translated: CATDRDRDMGANVLTF.

CDR3 residues: CASTTGTYNSPLHF. CDR3 coding DNA: TGTGCCAGCACCACTGGGACATATAATTCACCCCTCCACTTT. The V gene is TRBV6-2 or TRBV6-3, the J gene TRBJ1-6, with a weak D call TRBD1 (6 bases). Trimming shortened V by 7 bases and J by 4 bases, and 11 bases separated the two germline ends. Germline values: CDR1 MNHEY, CDR2 SVGEGT. This CDR3 is 14 amino acids long.

The CDR3 nucleotides read TGTGCCAGCAGCCCACCCGGCGGGCAGAACTATGGCTACACCTTC. Its protein is CASSPPGGQNYGYTF. V is TRBV7-9 and J is TRBJ1-2; no clear D gene. V gave up 5 bases and J gave up 2 bases, with 15 bases separating them. Germline CDR1 and CDR2: SEHNR and FQNEAQ (reference sequence). CDR3 length: 15 amino acids.

A few counts support this clonotype. The rearrangement joins TRBV7-2 to TRBJ1-1; no definite D call. CDR3 length equals 14 residues. Germline V gene lookup returns CDR1 SGHTA and CDR2 FQGNSA. V lost 2 bases, J lost 8 bases, and 15 bases lay in between. In DNA form, the CDR3 reads TGTGCCAGCAGCTTAAGAGCCTCTTCCAACGAAGCTTTCTTT. It codes for CASSLRASSNEAFF.

In its sample, this clonotype was seen a few times. CDR3 in DNA: TGTGCCAGCAGCGAGGACAGGCATAACTATGGCTACACCTTC. Translated, it gives CASSEDRHNYGYTF. The chain joins TRBV9 to TRBJ1-2, with 7 bases matching TRBD1. The CDR3 length is 14 residues. V was pared by 3 bases and J by 1 base, with 3 bases of the junction left unmatched. CDR1 and CDR2 from the germline V gene are SGDLS and YYNGEE.

This clonotype was found a few times. The gene calls are TRBV6-1 and TRBJ2-1; D may be TRBD1 (6 bases). The V and J ends lost 2 bases and 4 bases respectively, with 12 bases between them. Looked up from germline, CDR1 is MNHNS and CDR2 is SASEGT. This CDR3 has 15 amino acids. In nucleotides, the CDR3 is TGTGCCAGCAGTGAAATGGCAGGGACATACAATGAGCAGTTCTTC. Its translation: CASSEMAGTYNEQFF.

This sequence joins TRBV5-1 and TRBJ2-4, with D perhaps matching TRBD1 (7 bases). CDR1 SGHRS and CDR2 YFSETQ come from the germline V gene. V was clipped by 0 bases and J by 0 bases, with 19 bases between them. CDR3 length: 19 residues. The CDR3 bases are TGCGCCAGCAGCTTGGGGGCGGGACAGAAAGGGATAGCCAAAAACATTCAGTACTTC. Amino acids: CASSLGAGQKGIAKNIQYF.

This clonotype was observed a few times. The gene calls are TRBV18 and TRBJ2-5, with TRBD1 matching 8 bases. From germline, CDR1 is KGHSH and CDR2 LQKENI. Trimming at V came to 1 base and at J to 2 bases, leaving 9 bases not matched to a gene. The CDR3 is 17 residues long. The CDR3 DNA sequence: TGTGCCAGCTCACCACTCTGGACAGGGTCGAGGCAAGAGACCCAGTACTTC. Amino acid sequence: CASSPLWTGSRQETQYF.

Only a few counts were recorded for this clonotype. The rearrangement links TRBV9 to TRBJ2-2; 9 bases map to TRBD1. Germline-derived CDR1 and CDR2 are SGDLS and YYNGEE. Trimming removed 3 bases from V and 6 bases from J; junction bases left unmatched: 6. The CDR3 runs to 15 residues. The CDR3 bases are TGTGCCAGCAGCGGATGGGACAGGGTCCCCGGGGAGCTGTTTTTT. Its translation is CASSGWDRVPGELFF.

As to this clonotype: Mismatch with germline at one junction end may stem from a read error. This sequence joins TRBV15 and TRBJ2-2; 9 bases agree with TRBD1. This CDR3 has 17 amino acids. Per the germline V gene, CDR1 is LNHNV and CDR2 is YYDKDF (reference sequence). For the CDR3, the DNA is TGTGCCACCAGCAGAGATCTACAGGGGGCGAATACCGGGGAGCTGTTTTTT. This encodes CATSRDLQGANTGELFF.